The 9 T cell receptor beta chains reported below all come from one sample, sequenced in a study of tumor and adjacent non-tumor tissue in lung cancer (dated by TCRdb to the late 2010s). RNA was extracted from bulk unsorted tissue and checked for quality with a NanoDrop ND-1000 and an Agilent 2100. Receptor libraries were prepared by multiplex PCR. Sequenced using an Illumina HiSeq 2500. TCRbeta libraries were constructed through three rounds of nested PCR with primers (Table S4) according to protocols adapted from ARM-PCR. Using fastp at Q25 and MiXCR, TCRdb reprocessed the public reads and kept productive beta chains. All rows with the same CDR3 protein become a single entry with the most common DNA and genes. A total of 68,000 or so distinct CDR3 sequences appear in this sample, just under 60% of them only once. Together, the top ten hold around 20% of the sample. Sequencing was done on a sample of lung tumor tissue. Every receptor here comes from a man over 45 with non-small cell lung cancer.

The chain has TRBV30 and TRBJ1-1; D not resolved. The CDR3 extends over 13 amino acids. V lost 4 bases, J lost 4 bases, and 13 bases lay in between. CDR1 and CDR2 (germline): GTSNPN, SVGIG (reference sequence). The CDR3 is CAWIGLWPTEAFF. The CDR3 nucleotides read TGTGCCTGGATAGGACTGTGGCCCACTGAAGCTTTCTTT. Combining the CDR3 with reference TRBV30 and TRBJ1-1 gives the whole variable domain SQTIHQWPATLVQPVGSPLSLECTVEGTSNPNLYWYRQAAGRGLQLLFYSVGIGQISSEVPQNLSASRPQDRQFILSSKKLLLSDSGFYLCAWIGLWPTEAFFGQGTRLTVV.

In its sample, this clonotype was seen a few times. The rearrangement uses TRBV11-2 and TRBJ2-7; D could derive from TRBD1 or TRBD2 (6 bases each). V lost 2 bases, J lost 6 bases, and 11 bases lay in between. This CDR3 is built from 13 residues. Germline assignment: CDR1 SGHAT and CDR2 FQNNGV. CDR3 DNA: TGTGCCAGCAGCTTATGGGGGGCGGGCGAGCAGTACTTC. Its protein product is CASSLWGAGEQYF.

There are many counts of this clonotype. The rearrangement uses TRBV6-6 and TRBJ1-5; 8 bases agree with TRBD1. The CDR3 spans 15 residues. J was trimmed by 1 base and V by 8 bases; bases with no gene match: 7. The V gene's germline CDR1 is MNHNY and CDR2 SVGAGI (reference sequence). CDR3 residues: CASVLHRGSNQPQHF. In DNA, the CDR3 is TGTGCCAGCGTTTTACACAGGGGGAGCAATCAGCCCCAGCATTTT.

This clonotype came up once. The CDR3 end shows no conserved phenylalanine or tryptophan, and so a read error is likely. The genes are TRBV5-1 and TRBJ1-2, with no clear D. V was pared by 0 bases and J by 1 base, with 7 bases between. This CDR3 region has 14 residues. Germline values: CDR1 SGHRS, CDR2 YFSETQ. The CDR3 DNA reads TGCGCCAGCAGCTTGGCCGGGCTTAACTATGGCTACACCCTC. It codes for CASSLAGLNYGYTL.

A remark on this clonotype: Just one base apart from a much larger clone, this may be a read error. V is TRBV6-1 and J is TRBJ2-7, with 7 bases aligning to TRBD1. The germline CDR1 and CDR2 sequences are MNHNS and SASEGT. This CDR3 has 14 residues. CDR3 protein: CASTPGQPSIEEYF. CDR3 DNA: TGTGCCAGCACCCCGGGACAGCCCTCCATCGAGGAGTACTTC.

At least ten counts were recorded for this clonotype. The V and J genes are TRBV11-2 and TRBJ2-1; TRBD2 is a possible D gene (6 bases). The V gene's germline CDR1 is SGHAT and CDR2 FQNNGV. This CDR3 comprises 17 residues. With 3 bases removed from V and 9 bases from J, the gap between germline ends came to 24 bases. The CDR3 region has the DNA TGTGCCAGCAGCTTTTTACTTAGCGGCCGTATCACGGGTGAGCAGTTCTTC. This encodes CASSFLLSGRITGEQFF.

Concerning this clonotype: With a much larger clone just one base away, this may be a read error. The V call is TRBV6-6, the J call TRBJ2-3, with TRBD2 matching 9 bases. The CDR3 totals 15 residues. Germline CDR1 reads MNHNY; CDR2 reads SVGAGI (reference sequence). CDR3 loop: CASCQRGVSTDMQYF. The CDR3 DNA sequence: TGTGCCAGCTGCCAGCGGGGGGTATCCACAGATATGCAGTATTTT.

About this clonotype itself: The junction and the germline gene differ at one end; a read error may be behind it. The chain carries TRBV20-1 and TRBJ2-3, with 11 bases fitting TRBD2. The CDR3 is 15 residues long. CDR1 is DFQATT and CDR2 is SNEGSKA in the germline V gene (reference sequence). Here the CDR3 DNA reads TGCAGAGCTAGAGAACTAGCGGGAGTCGTCGATACACAGTATTTT. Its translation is CRARELAGVVDTQYF.

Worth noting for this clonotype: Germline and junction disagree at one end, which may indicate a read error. CDR3 bases: TGTGTCAGCAGTTTAGAGGACGGAAACATTCAGTACTTC. Amino acid sequence: CVSSLEDGNIQYF. The chain has TRBV11-3 and TRBJ2-4; no clear D gene. This CDR3 is 13 amino acids long. CDR1 SGHNT and CDR2 YENEEA come from the germline V gene.